This passage covers 14 T cell receptor beta chains from one sample sequenced in a study of blood T cell repertoires in COVID-19. Some clones are missing from TCRdb's copy, which holds only in-frame ones; the method was immunoSEQ multiplex PCR. The sample yields 70,000 to 95,000 clones, more than 80% seen once. Source material: peripheral blood. The source is a woman aged 70-85 years with acute or convalescent COVID-19.

This clone was recorded only once. CDR3 in amino acids: CASSKVLADSYEQYF. The DNA for the CDR3 is TGTGCCAGCAGCAAAGTCCTAGCTGACTCCTACGAGCAGTACTTC. The chain joins TRBV21-1 to TRBJ2-7; the table assigns TRBD2, which was not confirmed against the DNA. TRBV21-1 is classified as a pseudogene. The CDR3 is 15 residues long.

This sequence joins TRBV7-8 and TRBJ1-3; D remains ambiguous. Per germline, CDR1 SGHVS and CDR2 FQNEAQ. The CDR3 totals 13 residues. V was cut by 2 bases and J by 7 bases, with 9 bases left in between. The CDR3 sequence: CASSLQSQNTIYF. CDR3 in DNA: TGTGCCAGCAGCTTACAGTCCCAGAACACCATATATTTT. The full variable domain, its missing parts supplied by reference TRBV7-8 and TRBJ1-3, is GAGVSQSPRYKVAKRGQDVALRCDPISGHVSLFWYQQALGQGPEFLTYFQNEAQLDKSGLPSDRFFAERPEGSVSTLKIQRTQQEDSAVYLCASSLQSQNTIYFGEGSWLTVV.

The chain recombines TRBV5-4 with TRBJ2-7, with D perhaps matching TRBD2 (5 bases). V gave up 5 bases and J gave up 3 bases, with 21 bases separating them. Per the germline V gene, CDR1 is SGHNT and CDR2 is YYREEE (reference sequence). The CDR3 runs to 16 residues. The CDR3 nucleotides read TGTGCCAGCAGTTTGAAGACTCGACCCGAGGGCTACGAGCAGTACTTC. Translating gives CASSLKTRPEGYEQYF.

The chain carries TRBV28 and TRBJ1-1, with 7 bases fitting TRBD1. Germline loops: CDR1 MDHEN, CDR2 SYDVKM. The length of the CDR3 is 13 residues. V shed 6 bases and J 6 bases; nucleotides not matched to a gene: 7. The CDR3 DNA reads as TGTGCCAGCAGGACTACAGGGGTCGCTGAAGCTTTCTTT. It specifies CASRTTGVAEAFF.

A remark on this clone: In the same sample, other DNA sequences code for this CDR3. The rearrangement joins TRBV5-1 to TRBJ2-1, with D perhaps matching TRBD2 (6 bases). CDR3 size: 15 residues. From germline, CDR1 is SGHRS and CDR2 YFSETQ. The V end lost 0 bases, the J end lost 1 base, and 8 bases lay between the germline ends. CDR3 loop: CASSLAGSSYNEQFF. The DNA of the CDR3 is TGCGCCAGCAGCTTGGCCGGGAGTTCCTACAATGAGCAGTTCTTC.

V usage is TRBV4-1 and J usage is TRBJ2-3, with 8 positions matching TRBD1. Trimming took 0 bases from V and 9 from J; bases not matched to a gene: 11. The CDR3 runs to 16 residues. CDR1 and CDR2 (germline): MGHRA, YSYEKL. The CDR3 DNA reads TGCGCCAGCAGCCAAGAGGCGGCGCAGGGGGCCGGAACGCAGTATTTT. Translation gives CASSQEAAQGAGTQYF.

The chain couples TRBV11-2 to TRBJ2-5; a possible D gene is TRBD2 (6 bases). Germline CDR1 and CDR2: SGHAT and FQNNGV. The V and J ends lost 2 bases and 4 bases respectively, with 11 bases between them. The CDR3 covers 14 residues. CDR3: CASSLLARGETQYF. The CDR3 coding sequence is TGTGCCAGCAGCTTACTAGCGAGGGGAGAGACCCAGTACTTC.

This clone was counted once. J is TRBJ1-5 and V is TRBV6-4; D ambiguous. The CDR3 has 14 residues. The germline CDR1 and CDR2 sequences are MRHNA and SNTAGT. V was clipped by 5 bases and J by 0 bases, with 8 bases between them. For the CDR3, the DNA is TGTGCCAGCAGTCGGGAGTTTAGCAATCAGCCCCAGCATTTT. This gives the protein CASSREFSNQPQHF.

The rearrangement links TRBV29-1 to TRBJ2-7; tentatively, D is TRBD2 (6 bases). V was shortened by 3 bases and J by 2 bases, with 14 bases between the two germline ends. This CDR3 has 14 residues. CDR1 and CDR2 (germline): SQVTM, ANQGSEA. The CDR3 is CSVERRGHPYEQYF. The CDR3 DNA is TGCAGCGTTGAGAGGCGGGGCCATCCCTACGAGCAGTACTTC.

The chain recombines TRBV7-9 with TRBJ1-5, with 8 bases fitting TRBD1. CDR1 is SEHNR, CDR2 FQNEAQ, per germline (reference sequence). V shed 5 bases and J 3 bases; nucleotides not matched to a gene: 6. The CDR3 extends over 15 amino acids. The CDR3 here is CASSEGGQVNQPQHF. The CDR3 bases are TGTGCCAGCAGCGAAGGGGGACAGGTCAATCAGCCCCAGCATTTT. The full variable domain, completed using reference TRBV7-9 and TRBJ1-5, is DTGVSQNPRHKITKRGQNVTFRCDPISEHNRLYWYRQTLGQGPEFLTYFQNEAQLEKSRLLSDRFSAERPKGSFSTLEIQRTEQGDSAMYLCASSEGGQVNQPQHFGDGTRLSIL.

V usage is TRBV19 and J usage is TRBJ2-3; weak D call: TRBD1 (5 bases). Trimming pared 4 bases from V and 3 bases from J, leaving 11 bases between. CDR1 is LNHDA, CDR2 SQIVND, per germline (reference sequence). The CDR3 is made up of 14 amino acids. Written as DNA, the CDR3 is TGTGCCAGTAGTAACGCCAGGGTGACAGATACGCAGTATTTT. Translating gives CASSNARVTDTQYF. Filled out from reference TRBV19 and TRBJ2-3, the complete variable domain reads DGGITQSPKYLFRKEGQNVTLSCEQNLNHDAMYWYRQDPGQGLRLIYYSQIVNDFQKGDIAEGYSVSREKKESFPLTVTSAQKNPTAFYLCASSNARVTDTQYFGPGTRLTVL.

The chain uses TRBV7-2 and TRBJ2-1, with 13 bases identical to TRBD2. Germline V CDR1 and CDR2: SGHTA, FQGNSA. The CDR3 length is 14 residues. The ends lost 4 bases at V and 8 bases at J; junction bases unmatched: 2. CDR3 in amino acids: CASSSGLAGDEQFF. CDR3 in DNA: TGTGCCAGCAGCTCCGGACTAGCGGGAGATGAGCAGTTCTTC. The variable domain in full, completed from reference TRBV7-2 and TRBJ2-1, reads GAGVSQSPSNKVTEKGKDVELRCDPISGHTALYWYRQSLGQGLEFLIYFQGNSAPDKSGLPSDRFSAERTGGSVSTLTIQRTQQEDSAVYLCASSSGLAGDEQFFGPGTRLTVL.

A few counts support this clone. This CDR3 is CASSKKRGYSYEQYF. DNA for the CDR3: TGTGCCAGCAGCAAAAAGCGGGGTTACTCCTACGAGCAGTACTTC. The chain joins TRBV21-1 to TRBJ2-7; the table's D gene call, TRBD2, was not cross checked with the DNA. TRBV21-1 is marked as a pseudogene. This CDR3 region has 15 residues.

This chain joins TRBV7-6 and TRBJ1-6, with D possibly matching TRBD1 (5 bases). Germline V gene data show CDR1 as SGHVS and CDR2 as FNYEAQ. V was trimmed by 5 bases and J by 10 bases, leaving 18 bases between them. The CDR3 runs 15 residues. The chain's CDR3 is CASSTQGQLGSPLHF. The CDR3 DNA sequence: TGTGCCAGCAGCACGCAGGGTCAACTGGGCTCACCCCTCCACTTT.